These 26 T cell receptor beta chains share one sample of origin, sequenced in a study of preoperative IRX-2 immunotherapy in early breast cancer. Treatment reported: preoperative locoregional IRX-2 cytokine immunotherapy. The data were produced by immunoSEQ multiplex PCR, yet TCRdb's version contains in-frame clones alone and is incomplete. The sample shows more than 20,000 clones, 80% to 90% of them seen only once. Specimen: lymph node tissue, collected after IRX-2 immunotherapy. These receptors all stem from a human donor with breast cancer.

V usage is TRBV27 and J usage is TRBJ2-7; the D gene is possibly TRBD2 (6 bases). The germline V gene encodes CDR1 MNHEY and CDR2 SMNVEV (reference sequence). V lost 6 bases to trimming and J lost 0 bases, with 15 bases between them. The CDR3 covers 15 residues. The chain's CDR3 is CASRLSGLSSYEQYV. The CDR3 nucleotides are TGTGCCAGCAGACTTTCGGGACTGAGCTCCTACGAGCAGTACGTC.

The CDR3, as DNA: TGCGCCAGCAGTCAGACAGGGGGCTTAGGAGAAAAACTGTTTTTT. It codes for CASSQTGGLGEKLFF. This chain connects TRBV5-1 to TRBJ1-4; 10 bases are a match to TRBD1. The V and J ends lost 5 bases and 8 bases, in that order; junction bases with no gene match: 9. The CDR3 runs to 15 residues. Germline values: CDR1 SGHRS, CDR2 YFSETQ. The full variable domain, completed using reference TRBV5-1 and TRBJ1-4, is KAGVTQTPRYLIKTRGQQVTLSCSPISGHRSVSWYQQTPGQGLQFLFEYFSETQRNKGNFPGRFSGRQFSNSRSEMNVSTLELGDSALYLCASSQTGGLGEKLFFGSGTQLSVL.

The gene calls are TRBV11-3 and TRBJ2-2; possibly TRBD2 for D (6 bases). The CDR3 loop spans 17 amino acids. Germline lookup yields CDR1 SGHNT and CDR2 YENEEA. Trimming cost V 5 bases and J 3 bases, with 19 bases left between them. The DNA of the CDR3 is TGTGCCAGCAGCCAAGTAGGGGCGGGGAGGTACACCGGGGAGCTGTTTTTT. This sequence encodes CASSQVGAGRYTGELFF. The full variable domain, rest sourced from reference TRBV11-3 and TRBJ2-2, is EAGVVQSPRYKIIEKKQPVAFWCNPISGHNTLYWYLQNLGQGPELLIRYENEEAVDDSQLPKDRFSAERLKGVDSTLKIQPAELGDSAVYLCASSQVGAGRYTGELFFGEGSRLTVL.

The chain uses TRBV29-1 and TRBJ2-3; D not resolved. Germline assignment: CDR1 SQVTM and CDR2 ANQGSEA. The CDR3 length is 16 residues. Trimming took off 0 bases at V and 2 bases at J, with 15 bases between the two ends. CDR3 sequence (DNA): TGCAGCGTTGAAGATACCCCCGAAGTAGCCACAGATACGCAGTATTTT. The encoded protein is CSVEDTPEVATDTQYF.

This sequence joins TRBV4-1 and TRBJ1-1, with D possibly TRBD1 on 5 matching bases. The CDR3 runs to 14 residues. V was clipped by 5 bases and J by 2 bases, with 12 bases between them. The V gene's germline CDR1 is MGHRA and CDR2 YSYEKL. CDR3 DNA: TGCGCCAGCAGCGGGCGGACATCAAACACTGAAGCTTTCTTT. This translates into CASSGRTSNTEAFF.

A few counts support this clone. The rearrangement joins TRBV19 to TRBJ2-6; 12 bases map to TRBD1. From germline, CDR1 is LNHDA and CDR2 SQIVND (reference sequence). This CDR3 is built from 17 residues. With 8 bases clipped from V and 3 bases from J, the junction kept 8 bases outside the gene matches. The CDR3 region has the DNA TGTGCCAGTCGATCGGGACAGGGGGCCGGTGGGGCCAACGTCCTGACTTTC. Amino acids: CASRSGQGAGGANVLTF.

CDR3 DNA: TGTGCCAGCAATTCCGAGGCCGGGGCCTTAGGTCAGCCCCAGCATTTT. It is translated as CASNSEAGALGQPQHF. V gene TRBV28 combines with J gene TRBJ1-5, with D perhaps TRBD1 (5 bases). This CDR3 is 16 amino acids long. Germline V gene sequence: CDR1 MDHEN, CDR2 SYDVKM. Deletions cut 7 bases from V and 6 bases from J, with 22 bases between.

The chain carries TRBV6-8 and TRBJ2-2; unclear D gene. The germline gives CDR1 MNHGY, CDR2 SAAAGT. The CDR3 length is 14 residues. V was pared by 4 bases and J by 6 bases, with 12 bases between. The CDR3 is CASSSKWEAGELFF. The CDR3 DNA reads TGTGCCAGCAGTTCCAAATGGGAAGCCGGGGAGCTGTTTTTT.

The rearrangement links TRBV19 to TRBJ2-5, with D possibly being TRBD2 (6 bases). The CDR3 is 14 residues long. CDR1 and CDR2 from the germline V gene are LNHDA and SQIVND (reference sequence). Trimming shortened V by 3 bases and J by 4 bases, and 12 bases separated the two germline ends. The DNA of the CDR3 is TGTGCCAGTAGTATCTGGGGGGATTTAGAGACCCAGTACTTC. Translation gives CASSIWGDLETQYF. Supplemented by reference TRBV19 and TRBJ2-5, the full variable domain reads DGGITQSPKYLFRKEGQNVTLSCEQNLNHDAMYWYRQDPGQGLRLIYYSQIVNDFQKGDIAEGYSVSREKKESFPLTVTSAQKNPTAFYLCASSIWGDLETQYFGPGTRLLVL.

The chain uses TRBV28 and TRBJ2-7; 8 bases line up with TRBD2. Losses at the gene ends were 5 bases for V and 2 bases for J; bases not matched to a gene: 5. This CDR3 is built from 14 residues. From germline, CDR1 is MDHEN and CDR2 SYDVKM. Here the CDR3 DNA reads TGTGCCAGCAGTGTAGGTAGCGGGGCCTACGAGCAGTACGTC. The encoded protein is CASSVGSGAYEQYV.

This chain connects TRBV6-8 to TRBJ1-1; no firm D call. Germline CDR1 reads MNHGY; CDR2 reads SAAAGT. This CDR3 contains 13 residues. Trimming removed 5 bases at V and 1 base at J, with 8 bases between. In DNA form, the CDR3 reads TGTGCCAGCAGTATCCAGAGGAACACTGAAGCTTTCTTT. The encoded protein is CASSIQRNTEAFF.

The table lists this clone with a few counts. V and J are TRBV7-6 and TRBJ2-3, with 11 bases fitting TRBD2. The germline gives CDR1 SGHVS, CDR2 FNYEAQ. The V and J ends lost 5 bases and 1 base, in that order; junction bases with no gene match: 8. The CDR3 has 17 residues. CDR3 in amino acids: CASSLSGGVLGTDTQYF. In DNA form, the CDR3 reads TGTGCCAGCAGCCTTAGCGGGGGGGTGCTTGGCACAGATACGCAGTATTTT.

This clone appeared a single time. The chain links TRBV11-3 to TRBJ2-5; 9 bases align to TRBD2. The germline CDR1 and CDR2 sequences are SGHNT and YENEEA. The CDR3 is 14 amino acids. V dropped 6 bases and J dropped 3; count of bases not matched to a gene: 5. In nucleotides, the CDR3 is TGTGCCAGCAGGTTGGCTAGCGGGGAAGAGACCCAGTACTTC. Translation gives CASRLASGEETQYF.

CDR3: CASSLFRAGGTEAFF. CDR3 bases: TGCGCCAGCAGCTTGTTTAGGGCAGGGGGCACTGAAGCTTTCTTT. The genes are TRBV5-1 and TRBJ1-1, with 7 nucleotides matching TRBD1. This CDR3 is built from 15 residues. Germline-derived CDR1 and CDR2 are SGHRS and YFSETQ. The junction had 7 bases not matched to a gene; V was cut back by 1 base and J by 4 bases.

The chain couples TRBV23-1 to TRBJ1-1; tentatively, D is TRBD1 (6 bases). TRBV23-1 counts as an open reading frame of uncertain function. Trimming removed 6 bases at V and 6 bases at J, with 17 bases between. The CDR3 sequence is 14 residues long. CDR3 sequence reads: CASSDSTGSAEAFF. CDR3 coding DNA: TGCGCCAGCAGCGATTCGACAGGTTCGGCTGAAGCTTTCTTT.

The chain links TRBV2 to TRBJ1-3; 9 positions match TRBD1. The CDR3 contains 16 residues. V gave up 6 bases and J gave up 3 bases; unmatched junction bases: 9. The germline V gene has CDR1 SNHLY and CDR2 FYNNEI. The CDR3 is CASRSTGGSVGNTIYF. In DNA, the CDR3 is TGTGCCAGCAGATCAACAGGGGGCTCAGTTGGAAACACCATATATTTT.

This clone is a singleton in its sample. The V gene is TRBV10-3, the J gene TRBJ2-4; tentatively, D is TRBD2 (5 bases). CDR3 length equals 17 residues. CDR1 and CDR2 (germline): ENHRY, SYGVKD. Trimming took 0 bases from V and 0 from J, leaving 12 bases between them. The chain's CDR3 is CAISESTGSIAKNIQYF. The CDR3 nucleotides are TGTGCCATCAGTGAGTCGACGGGGTCCATAGCCAAAAACATTCAGTACTTC.

The V gene is TRBV10-2, the J gene TRBJ2-1; D gene uncertain. The CDR3 is 12 residues long. Germline values: CDR1 WSHSY, CDR2 SAAADI. V was cut by 0 bases and J by 15 bases, with 12 bases left in between. CDR3 DNA: TGCGCCAGCAGTGAGTCGGCCCGGGCACTGTTCTTC. Its translation is CASSESARALFF.

This sequence joins TRBV30 and TRBJ1-1, with D unresolved. This CDR3 region has 13 residues. V was pared by 0 bases and J by 0 bases, with 5 bases between. Germline-derived CDR1 and CDR2 are GTSNPN and SVGIG (reference sequence). The CDR3 spells CAWSVLVNTEAFF. In DNA, the CDR3 is TGTGCCTGGAGTGTCCTGGTGAACACTGAAGCTTTCTTT.

This chain joins TRBV18 and TRBJ2-1; D is uncertain. Between the trimmed V and J ends, which lost 5 bases and 5 bases, there was a span of 16 bases. There are 15 residues in the CDR3. Germline V gives CDR1 KGHSH, CDR2 LQKENI. The chain's CDR3 is CASSTVAAKNNEQFF. The DNA for the CDR3 is TGTGCCAGCTCAACGGTCGCAGCGAAAAACAATGAGCAGTTCTTC.

The rearrangement uses TRBV28 and TRBJ1-3; perhaps TRBD1 as D (5 bases). V dropped 2 bases and J dropped 1 base, with 9 bases sitting between them. CDR1 is MDHEN and CDR2 is SYDVKM in the germline V gene. This CDR3 contains 15 residues. The chain's CDR3 is CASSLEGMSGNTIYF. For the CDR3, the DNA is TGTGCCAGCAGTTTAGAGGGGATGTCTGGAAACACCATATATTTT.

The V call is TRBV6-8, the J call TRBJ2-1, with 11 bases identical to TRBD1. Trimming cost V 0 bases and J 4 bases; bases outside gene matches: 2. Germline CDR1 reads MNHGY; CDR2 reads SAAAGT. The CDR3 has 16 amino acids. This chain's CDR3 is CASSYSGTGGYNEQFF. Here the CDR3 DNA reads TGTGCCAGCAGTTACTCTGGGACAGGGGGATACAATGAGCAGTTCTTC.

V and J are TRBV12-5 and TRBJ2-7, with 7 positions matching TRBD2. CDR1 and CDR2 from the germline V gene are LGHNT and FRNRAP. This CDR3 region has 16 residues. J was trimmed by 7 bases and V by 2 bases; bases with no gene match: 14. For the CDR3, the DNA is TGTGCTAGTGGTTTGTTATCTGGGGAGGGGACGAGAGAGCAGTACTTC. Amino acids: CASGLLSGEGTREQYF.

This chain links TRBV11-1 with TRBJ2-7; D is unresolved. Germline CDR1 SGHAT, CDR2 FQDESV (reference sequence). The ends were cut back, 5 bases at V and 0 bases at J, with 14 bases in the middle. This CDR3 has 15 residues. The CDR3 nucleotides are TGTGCCAGCAGCCCTCTCGGCTTTAGCTCCTACGAGCAGTACTTC. Its translation: CASSPLGFSSYEQYF.

The rearrangement uses TRBV19 and TRBJ2-6; 9 bases map to TRBD1. The length of the CDR3 is 17 residues. Germline V gene sequence: CDR1 LNHDA, CDR2 SQIVND (reference sequence). V lost 3 bases, J lost 3 bases, and 6 bases stayed unmatched. CDR3 region: CASSIGDRVFGANVLTF. The DNA for the CDR3 is TGTGCCAGTAGTATTGGGGACAGGGTGTTTGGGGCCAACGTCCTGACTTTC.

V is TRBV29-1 and J is TRBJ1-2; a weak D match, TRBD1 (5 bases). Germline CDR1 reads SQVTM; CDR2 reads ANQGSEA. The CDR3 covers 12 residues. V was shortened by 4 bases and J by 4 bases, with 10 bases between the two germline ends. The CDR3 DNA follows: TGCAGCGTTGGACAGAGACTCTATGGCTACACCTTC. It translates to CSVGQRLYGYTF.